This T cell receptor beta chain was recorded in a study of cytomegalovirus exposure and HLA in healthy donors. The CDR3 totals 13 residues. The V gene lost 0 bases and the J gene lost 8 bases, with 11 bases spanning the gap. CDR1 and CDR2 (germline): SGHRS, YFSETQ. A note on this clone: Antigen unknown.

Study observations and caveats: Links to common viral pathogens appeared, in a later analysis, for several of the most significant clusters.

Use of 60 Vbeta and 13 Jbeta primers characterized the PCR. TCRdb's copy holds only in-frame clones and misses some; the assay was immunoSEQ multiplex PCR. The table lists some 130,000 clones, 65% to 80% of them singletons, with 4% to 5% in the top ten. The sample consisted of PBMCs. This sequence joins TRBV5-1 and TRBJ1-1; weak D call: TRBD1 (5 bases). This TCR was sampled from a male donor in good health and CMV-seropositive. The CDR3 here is CASSLEFGGEAFF. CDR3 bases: TGCGCCAGCAGCTTGGAGTTTGGGGGGGAAGCTTTCTTT.